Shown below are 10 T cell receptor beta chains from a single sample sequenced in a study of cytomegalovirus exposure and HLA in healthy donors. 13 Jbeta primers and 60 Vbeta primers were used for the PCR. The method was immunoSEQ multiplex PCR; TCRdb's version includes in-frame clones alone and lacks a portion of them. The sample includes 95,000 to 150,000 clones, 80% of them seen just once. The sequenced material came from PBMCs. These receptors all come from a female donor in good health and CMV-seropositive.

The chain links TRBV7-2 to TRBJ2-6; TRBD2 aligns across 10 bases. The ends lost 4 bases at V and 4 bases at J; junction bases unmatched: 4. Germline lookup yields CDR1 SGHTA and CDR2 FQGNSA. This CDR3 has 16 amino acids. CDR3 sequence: CASSSSGGAGANVLTF. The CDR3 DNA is TGTGCCAGCAGCTCTAGCGGGGGAGCAGGGGCCAACGTCCTGACTTTC.

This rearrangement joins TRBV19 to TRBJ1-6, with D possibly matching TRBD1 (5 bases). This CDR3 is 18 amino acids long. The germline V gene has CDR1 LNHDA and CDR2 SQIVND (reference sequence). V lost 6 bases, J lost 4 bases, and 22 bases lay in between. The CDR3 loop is CASSKAEAGEGYNSPLHF. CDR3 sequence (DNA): TGTGCCAGTAGCAAAGCCGAAGCGGGGGAGGGGTATAATTCACCCCTCCACTTT. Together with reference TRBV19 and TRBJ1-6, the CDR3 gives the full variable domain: DGGITQSPKYLFRKEGQNVTLSCEQNLNHDAMYWYRQDPGQGLRLIYYSQIVNDFQKGDIAEGYSVSREKKESFPLTVTSAQKNPTAFYLCASSKAEAGEGYNSPLHFGNGTRLTVT.

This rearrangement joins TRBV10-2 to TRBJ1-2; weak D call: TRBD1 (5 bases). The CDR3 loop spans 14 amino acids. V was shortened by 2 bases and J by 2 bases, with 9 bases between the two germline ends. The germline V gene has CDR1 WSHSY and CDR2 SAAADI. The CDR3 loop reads CASSESPGNYGYTF. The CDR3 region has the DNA TGCGCCAGCAGTGAGAGCCCAGGGAACTATGGCTACACCTTC.

The CDR3 coding sequence is TGCAGTGGTGGGGAGGCAGATACGCAGTATTTT. It specifies CSGGEADTQYF. The V gene is TRBV20-1, the J gene TRBJ2-3; D is possibly TRBD2 (6 bases). The CDR3 has 11 amino acids. The V end was cut by 7 bases, the J end by 4 bases, with 9 bases between. The germline gives CDR1 DFQATT, CDR2 SNEGSKA (reference sequence).

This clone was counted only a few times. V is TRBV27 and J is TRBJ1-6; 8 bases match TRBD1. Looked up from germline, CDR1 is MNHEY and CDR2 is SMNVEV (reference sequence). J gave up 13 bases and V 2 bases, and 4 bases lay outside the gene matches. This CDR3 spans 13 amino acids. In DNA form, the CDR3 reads TGTGCCAGCAGTTTAGAAGGGGACAGGCCCCTCCACTTT. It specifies CASSLEGDRPLHF.

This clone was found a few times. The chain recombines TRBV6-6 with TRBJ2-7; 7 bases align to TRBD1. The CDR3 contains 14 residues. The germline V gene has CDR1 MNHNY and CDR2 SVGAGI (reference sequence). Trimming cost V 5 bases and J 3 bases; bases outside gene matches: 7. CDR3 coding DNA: TGTGCCAGCAGTAAAGGACGGGACAGCTACGAGCAGTACTTC. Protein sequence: CASSKGRDSYEQYF.

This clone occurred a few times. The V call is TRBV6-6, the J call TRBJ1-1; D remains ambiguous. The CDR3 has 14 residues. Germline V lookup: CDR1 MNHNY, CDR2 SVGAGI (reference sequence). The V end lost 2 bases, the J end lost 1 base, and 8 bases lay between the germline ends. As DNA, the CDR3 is TGTGCCAGCAGTTACACTACGGGGAACACTGAAGCTTTCTTT. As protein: CASSYTTGNTEAFF.

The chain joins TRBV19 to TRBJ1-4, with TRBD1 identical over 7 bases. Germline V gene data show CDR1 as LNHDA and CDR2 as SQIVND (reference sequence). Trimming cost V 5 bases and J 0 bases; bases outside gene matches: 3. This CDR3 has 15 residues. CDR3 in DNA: TGTGCCAGTAGTTTCACAGGGGCAACTAATGAAAAACTGTTTTTT. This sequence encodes CASSFTGATNEKLFF.

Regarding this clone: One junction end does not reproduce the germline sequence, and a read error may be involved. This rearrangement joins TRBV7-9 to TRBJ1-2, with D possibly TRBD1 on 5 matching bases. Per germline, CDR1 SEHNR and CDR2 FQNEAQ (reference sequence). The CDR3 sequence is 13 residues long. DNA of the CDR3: TGTGCCTGCAGCTTCGGCAGGGAAGGTGGCTACACCTTC. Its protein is CACSFGREGGYTF.

The CDR3 here is CASSTGTGGADTQYF. The CDR3 DNA reads TGTGCCAGCAGCACCGGGACAGGGGGAGCAGATACGCAGTATTTT. The J gene is TRBJ2-3, the V gene TRBV7-6, with 11 bases identical to TRBD1. This CDR3 is 15 amino acids long. Trimming took 5 bases from V and 4 from J; bases not matched to a gene: 5. Per germline, CDR1 SGHVS and CDR2 FNYEAQ.